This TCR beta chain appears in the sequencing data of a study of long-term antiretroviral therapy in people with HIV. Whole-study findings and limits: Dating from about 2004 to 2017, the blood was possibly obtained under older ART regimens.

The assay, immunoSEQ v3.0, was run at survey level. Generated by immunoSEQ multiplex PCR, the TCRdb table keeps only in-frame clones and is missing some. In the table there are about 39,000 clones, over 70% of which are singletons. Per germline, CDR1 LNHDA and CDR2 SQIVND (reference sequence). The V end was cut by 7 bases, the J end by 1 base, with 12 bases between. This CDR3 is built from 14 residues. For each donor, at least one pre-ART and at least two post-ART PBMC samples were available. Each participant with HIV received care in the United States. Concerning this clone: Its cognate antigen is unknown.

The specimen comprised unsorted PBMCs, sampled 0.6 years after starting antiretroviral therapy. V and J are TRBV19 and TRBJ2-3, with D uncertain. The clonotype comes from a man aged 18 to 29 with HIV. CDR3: CASTLRRGTDTQYF. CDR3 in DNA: TGTGCCAGTACCCTCCGCCGGGGCACAGATACGCAGTATTTT.